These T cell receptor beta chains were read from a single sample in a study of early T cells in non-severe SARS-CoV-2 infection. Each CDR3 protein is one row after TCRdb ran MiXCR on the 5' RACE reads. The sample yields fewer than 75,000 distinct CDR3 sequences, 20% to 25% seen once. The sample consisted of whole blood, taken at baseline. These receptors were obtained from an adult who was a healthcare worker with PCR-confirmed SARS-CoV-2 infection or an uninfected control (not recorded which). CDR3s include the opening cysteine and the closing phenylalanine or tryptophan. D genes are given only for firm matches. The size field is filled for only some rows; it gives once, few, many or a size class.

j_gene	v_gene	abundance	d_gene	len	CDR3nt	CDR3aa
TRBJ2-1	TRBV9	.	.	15	TGTGCCAGCACCCTCAGTGTGAGCTCCTACAATGAGCAGTTCTTC	CASTLSVSSYNEQFF
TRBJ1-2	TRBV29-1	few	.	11	TGCAGCGTTGATGGTTCGGATGGCTACACCTTC	CSVDGSDGYTF
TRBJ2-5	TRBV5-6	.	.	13	TGTGCCAGCAGCTTGGAGGCGGGTGAGACCCAGTACTTC	CASSLEAGETQYF
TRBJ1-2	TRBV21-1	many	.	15	TGTGCCAGCATTCAGGAGGGGATAGGACGTTGTGGCTACACCTTC	CASIQEGIGRCGYTF
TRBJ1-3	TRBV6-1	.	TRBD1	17	TGTGCCAGCAGTGAAGGGGGAGGGGGCGCGTCGGGAAACACCATATATTTT	CASSEGGGGASGNTIYF
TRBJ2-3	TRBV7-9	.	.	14	TGTGCCAGCAGCCCCCGGGCCCTGGAGGATACGCAGTATTTT	CASSPRALEDTQYF
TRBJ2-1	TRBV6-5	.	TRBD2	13	TGTGCCAGCCGGGCTAGCGGGGGCAATGAGCAGTTCTTC	CASRASGGNEQFF
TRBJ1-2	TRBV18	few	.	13	TGTGCCAGCTCACTCCCGGAGGGAGACGGCTACACCTTC	CASSLPEGDGYTF
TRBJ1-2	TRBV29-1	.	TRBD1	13	TGCAGCGTTCGGACAGGGAACGACTATGGCTACACCTTC	CSVRTGNDYGYTF
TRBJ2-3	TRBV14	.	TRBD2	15	TGTGCCAGCAGCCAACTAGCGGGGGCAGGAGATACGCAGTATTTT	CASSQLAGAGDTQYF
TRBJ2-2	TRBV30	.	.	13	TGTGCCTGGAGTGTAAGGGAGACCGGGGAGCTGTTTTTT	CAWSVRETGELFF
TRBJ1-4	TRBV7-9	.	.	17	TGTGCCAGCAGCTCCCCGGTTGGGGGGGCAACTAATGAAAAACTGTTTTTT	CASSSPVGGATNEKLFF
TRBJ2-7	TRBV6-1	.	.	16	TGTGCCAGCGGGGAGGGACAGACAGTTTCCTCCTACGAGCAGTACTTC	CASGEGQTVSSYEQYF
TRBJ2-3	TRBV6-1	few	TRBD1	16	TGTGCCAGCAGTGAAACCGGGACAGAAAAAACAGATACGCAGTATTTT	CASSETGTEKTDTQYF
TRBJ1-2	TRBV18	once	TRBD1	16	TGTGCCAGCTCACCTGCGGGGACAGGACTTAACTATGGCTACACCTTC	CASSPAGTGLNYGYTF
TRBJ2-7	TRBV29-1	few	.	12	TGCAGCGTGAAGAAGGACTCCTACGAGCAGTACTTC	CSVKKDSYEQYF
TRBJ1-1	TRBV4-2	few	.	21	TGTGCCAGCAGCCGCCAGCAAAGCGCCGGGAAAATAACTGGCATGAACACTGAAGCTTTCTTT	CASSRQQSAGKITGMNTEAFF